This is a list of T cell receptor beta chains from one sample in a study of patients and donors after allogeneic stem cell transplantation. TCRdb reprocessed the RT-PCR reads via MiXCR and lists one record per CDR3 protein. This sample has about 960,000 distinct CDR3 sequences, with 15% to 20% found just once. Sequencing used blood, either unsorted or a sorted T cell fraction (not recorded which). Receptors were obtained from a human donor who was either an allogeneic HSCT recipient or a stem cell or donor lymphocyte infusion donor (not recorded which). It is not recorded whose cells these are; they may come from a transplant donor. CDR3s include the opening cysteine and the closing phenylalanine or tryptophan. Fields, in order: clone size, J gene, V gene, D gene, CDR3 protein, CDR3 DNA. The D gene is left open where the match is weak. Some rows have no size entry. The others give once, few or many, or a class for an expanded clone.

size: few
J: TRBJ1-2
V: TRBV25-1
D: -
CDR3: CASSDGPLYGYTF
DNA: TGTGCCAGCAGTGACGGACCCCTCTATGGCTACACCTTC

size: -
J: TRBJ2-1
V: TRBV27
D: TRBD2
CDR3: CASSPFGGGGVNEQFF
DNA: TGTGCCAGCAGTCCTTTCGGGGGCGGGGGGGTTAATGAGCAGTTCTTC

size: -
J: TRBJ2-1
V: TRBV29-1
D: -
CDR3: CSVLLHEQFF
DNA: TGCAGCGTTTTGCTCCATGAGCAGTTCTTC

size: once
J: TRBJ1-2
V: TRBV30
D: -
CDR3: CAWSAAKLTYGYTF
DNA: TGTGCCTGGAGTGCGGCTAAGCTTACTTATGGCTACACCTTC

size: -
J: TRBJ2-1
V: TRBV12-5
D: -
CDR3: CASGLGGGEQFF
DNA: TGTGCTAGTGGTTTAGGTGGAGGTGAGCAGTTCTTC

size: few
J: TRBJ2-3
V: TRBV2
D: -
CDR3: CASSETRVSDTQYF
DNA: TGTGCCAGCAGTGAAACAAGGGTTTCAGATACGCAGTATTTT

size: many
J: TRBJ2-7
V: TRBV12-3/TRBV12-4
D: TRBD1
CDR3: CASTPWSGGLVSDEQYF
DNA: TGTGCCAGCACCCCCTGGTCAGGGGGCTTAGTAAGTGACGAGCAGTACTTC

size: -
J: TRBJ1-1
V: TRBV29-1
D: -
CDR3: CSVEDRGGGVEAFF
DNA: TGCAGCGTTGAAGATCGGGGCGGAGGGGTTGAAGCTTTCTTT

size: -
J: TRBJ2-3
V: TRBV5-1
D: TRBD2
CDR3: CASNPHAGGRDTQYF
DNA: TGCGCCAGCAACCCCCACGCGGGAGGTCGTGATACGCAGTATTTT

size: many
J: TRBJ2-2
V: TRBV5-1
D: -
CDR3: CASSLKGGELFF
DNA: TGCGCCAGCAGCTTGAAGGGCGGGGAGCTGTTTTTT

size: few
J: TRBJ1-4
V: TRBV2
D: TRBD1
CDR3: CASRRDSQNEKLFF
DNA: TGTGCCAGCAGGAGGGACAGTCAGAATGAAAAACTGTTTTTT

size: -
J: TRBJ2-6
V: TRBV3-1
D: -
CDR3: CASSREPSGANVLTF
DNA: TGTGCCAGCTCCCGGGAGCCCTCTGGGGCCAACGTCCTGACTTTC

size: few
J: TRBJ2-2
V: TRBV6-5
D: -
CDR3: CASSYSPKGLAGGELFF
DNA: TGTGCCAGCAGTTACTCTCCAAAGGGGCTAGCAGGCGGGGAGCTGTTTTTT

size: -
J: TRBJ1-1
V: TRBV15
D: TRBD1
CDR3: CATSRGRGRTEAFF
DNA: TGTGCCACCAGCAGAGGCAGGGGGCGGACTGAAGCTTTCTTT

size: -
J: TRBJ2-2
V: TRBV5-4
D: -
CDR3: CASSFFLGWGTGELFF
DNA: TGTGCCAGCAGCTTTTTCTTGGGCTGGGGCACCGGGGAGCTGTTTTTT

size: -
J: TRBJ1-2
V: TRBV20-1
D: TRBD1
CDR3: CSAPQWGQGYYGYTF
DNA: TGCAGTGCTCCTCAATGGGGACAGGGTTACTATGGCTACACCTTC

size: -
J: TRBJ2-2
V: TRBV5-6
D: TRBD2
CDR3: CASSPDTSGRSGELFF
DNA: TGTGCCAGCAGCCCAGACACTAGCGGGAGGAGCGGGGAGCTGTTTTTT

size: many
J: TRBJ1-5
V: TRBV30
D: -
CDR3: CAWSGLYNQPQHF
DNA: TGTGCCTGGAGTGGGCTGTACAATCAGCCCCAGCATTTT

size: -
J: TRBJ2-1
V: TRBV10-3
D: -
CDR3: CAISELVAGSNERFF
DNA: TGTGCCATCAGTGAGCTCGTGGCGGGATCTAATGAGCGGTTCTTC

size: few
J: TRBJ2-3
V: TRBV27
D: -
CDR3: CASSFLADPTDTQYF
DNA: TGTGCCAGCAGTTTTTTAGCGGACCCCACAGATACGCAGTATTTT

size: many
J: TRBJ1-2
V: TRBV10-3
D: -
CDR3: CAISESKGLYGYTF
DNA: TGTGCCATCAGTGAGTCGAAGGGCCTCTATGGCTACACCTTC

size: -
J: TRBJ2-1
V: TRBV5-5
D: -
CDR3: CASSLQGRSPFF
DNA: TGTGCCAGCAGCTTGCAGGGTAGGTCGCCGTTCTTC

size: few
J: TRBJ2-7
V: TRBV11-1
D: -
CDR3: CASSFAGTSYEQYF
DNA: TGTGCCAGCAGCTTCGCGGGGACCTCCTACGAGCAGTACTTC

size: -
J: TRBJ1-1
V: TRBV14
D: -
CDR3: CASSHQLPNTEAFF
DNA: TGTGCCAGCAGCCATCAGCTACCGAACACTGAAGCTTTCTTT

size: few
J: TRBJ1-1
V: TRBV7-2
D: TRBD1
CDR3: CASSYLGQGGTEAFF
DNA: TGTGCCAGCAGCTACCTCGGACAGGGTGGGACTGAAGCTTTCTTT

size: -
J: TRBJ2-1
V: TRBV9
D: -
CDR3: CASSLGAAYNEQFF
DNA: TGTGCCAGCAGCCTGGGGGCTGCCTACAATGAGCAGTTCTTC

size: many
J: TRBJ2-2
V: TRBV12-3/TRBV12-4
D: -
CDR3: CASSSDRNTGELFF
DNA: TGTGCCAGCAGCTCGGACAGAAACACCGGGGAGCTGTTTTTT

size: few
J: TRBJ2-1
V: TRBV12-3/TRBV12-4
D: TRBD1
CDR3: CASRGTGFLNEQFF
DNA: TGTGCCAGCAGGGGGACAGGGTTCCTCAATGAGCAGTTCTTC

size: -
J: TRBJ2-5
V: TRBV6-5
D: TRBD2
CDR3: CASSYSSGLAGGAETQYF
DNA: TGTGCCAGCAGTTACTCGAGTGGGCTAGCGGGGGGAGCGGAGACCCAGTACTTC

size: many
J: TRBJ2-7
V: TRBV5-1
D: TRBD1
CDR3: CASSSGQSYEQYF
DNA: TGCGCCAGCAGCTCGGGACAGAGCTACGAGCAGTACTTC

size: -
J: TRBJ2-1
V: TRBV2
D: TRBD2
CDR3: CASSEKGLAGDSYNEQFF
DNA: TGTGCCAGCAGTGAAAAAGGACTAGCGGGAGATTCCTACAATGAGCAGTTCTTC

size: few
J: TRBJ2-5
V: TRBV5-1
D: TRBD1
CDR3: CASSLQTGDKTQYF
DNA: TGCGCCAGCAGCCTACAGACAGGGGATAAGACCCAGTACTTC

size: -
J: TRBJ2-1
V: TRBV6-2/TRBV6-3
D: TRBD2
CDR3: CASSYDLVAGGQQFF
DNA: TGTGCCAGCAGTTACGATTTGGTAGCGGGGGGTCAACAGTTCTTC

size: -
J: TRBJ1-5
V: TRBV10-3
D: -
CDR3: CAISKGDTSNQPQHF
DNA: TGTGCCATCAGTAAAGGGGACACGAGCAATCAGCCCCAGCATTTT

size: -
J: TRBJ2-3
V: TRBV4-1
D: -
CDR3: CASSQDRGGGGYTQYF
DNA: TGCGCCAGCAGCCAAGATCGGGGAGGGGGGGGGTATACGCAGTATTTT

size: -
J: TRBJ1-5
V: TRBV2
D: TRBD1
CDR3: CASTRTGVQPQHF
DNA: TGTGCCAGCACACGTACAGGGGTCCAGCCCCAGCATTTT

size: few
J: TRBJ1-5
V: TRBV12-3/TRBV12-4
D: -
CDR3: CASSLGGHNQPQHF
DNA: TGTGCCAGCAGCCTTGGCGGACACAATCAGCCCCAGCATTTT

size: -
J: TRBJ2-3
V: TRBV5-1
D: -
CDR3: CASSLYYLTDTQYF
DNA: TGCGCCAGCAGCTTGTACTATCTCACAGATACGCAGTATTTT

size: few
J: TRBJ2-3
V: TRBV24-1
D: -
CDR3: CATSDLIGDTTDTQYF
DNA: TGTGCCACCAGTGATTTGATAGGAGATACCACAGATACGCAGTATTTT

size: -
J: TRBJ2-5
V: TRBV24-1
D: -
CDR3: CATSDSTGLETQYF
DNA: TGTGCCACCAGTGATTCAACGGGTTTGGAGACCCAGTACTTC

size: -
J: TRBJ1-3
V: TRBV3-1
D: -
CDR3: CASSHGTAQGNTIYF
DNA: TGTGCCAGCAGCCATGGGACTGCCCAAGGAAACACCATATATTTT

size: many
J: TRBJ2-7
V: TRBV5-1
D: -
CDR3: CASSPYGGTYEQYF
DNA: TGCGCCAGCAGCCCGTACGGGGGTACCTACGAGCAGTACTTC

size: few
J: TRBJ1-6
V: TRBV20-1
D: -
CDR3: CSASPGQGNNSPLHF
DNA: TGCAGTGCCTCCCCGGGCCAGGGGAACAATTCACCCCTCCACTTT

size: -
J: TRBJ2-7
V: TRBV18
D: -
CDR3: CASSPPGVAYEQYF
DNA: TGTGCCAGCTCACCACCCGGGGTAGCCTACGAGCAGTACTTC

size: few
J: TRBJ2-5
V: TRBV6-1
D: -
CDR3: CASSEPTKTETQYF
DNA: TGTGCCAGCAGTGAACCGACAAAAACAGAGACCCAGTACTTC

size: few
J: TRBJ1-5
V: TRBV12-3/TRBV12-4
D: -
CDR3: CASSLNANQPQHF
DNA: TGTGCCAGCAGTTTAAATGCCAATCAGCCCCAGCATTTT

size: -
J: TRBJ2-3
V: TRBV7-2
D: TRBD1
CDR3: CASSLQQGSGDTQYF
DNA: TGTGCCAGCAGCCTGCAACAGGGGTCGGGAGATACGCAGTATTTT

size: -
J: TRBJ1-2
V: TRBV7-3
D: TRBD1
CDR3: CASSLTGQGAINF
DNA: TGTGCCAGCAGCTTAACGGGGCAGGGGGCGATCAACTTC

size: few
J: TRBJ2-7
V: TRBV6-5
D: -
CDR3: CASSYSNSNNEQYF
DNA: TGTGCCAGCAGTTACTCGAACAGTAACAACGAGCAGTACTTC

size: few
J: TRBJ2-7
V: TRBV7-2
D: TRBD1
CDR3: CASSANIGTGNYEQYF
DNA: TGTGCCAGCAGCGCTAACATCGGGACAGGCAACTACGAGCAGTACTTC

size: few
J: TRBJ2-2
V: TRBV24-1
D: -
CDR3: CATSPSRDTGELFF
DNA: TGTGCCACCAGTCCGAGTAGGGACACCGGGGAGCTGTTTTTT

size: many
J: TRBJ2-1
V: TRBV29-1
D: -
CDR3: CSVEGREFYNEQFF
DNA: TGCAGCGTTGAAGGCAGGGAGTTCTACAATGAGCAGTTCTTC

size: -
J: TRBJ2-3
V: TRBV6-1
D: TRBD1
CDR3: CASTGGAGDTQYF
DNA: TGTGCCAGCACAGGGGGCGCGGGAGATACGCAGTATTTT

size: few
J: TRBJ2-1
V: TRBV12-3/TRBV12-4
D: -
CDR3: CASSWAGGVYNEQFF
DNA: TGTGCCAGCAGTTGGGCTGGAGGGGTTTACAATGAGCAGTTCTTC

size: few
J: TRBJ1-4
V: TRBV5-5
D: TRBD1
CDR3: CASSLQGALEKLFF
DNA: TGTGCCAGCAGCTTGCAGGGGGCATTGGAAAAACTGTTTTTT